This T cell receptor (beta chain) was retrieved from a study of Graves' ophthalmopathy and Graves' hyperthyroidism (dated by TCRdb to between 2017 and 2018). Broadly, across the study: Peripheral blood was collected at initial diagnosis, prior to any treatment. The study used TCR beta repertoire signatures to distinguish Graves' ophthalmopathy from Graves' hyperthyroidism and to predict progression to ophthalmopathy. In total, 135 blood samples were TCR-sequenced: 40 to 45 ophthalmopathy, approximately 80 hyperthyroidism and some 17 hyperthyroidism-to-ophthalmopathy patients. To explore V-J signatures that separate ophthalmopathy from hyperthyroidism, a discovery set of approximately 100 patients was enrolled, consisting of approximately 44 with ophthalmopathy and some 59 with stable hyperthyroidism. For independent validation, a separate cohort was made up of some 18 hyperthyroidism patients plus 17 patients who later progressed from hyperthyroidism to ophthalmopathy. In roughly 6 hyperthyroidism patients, the T-cell repertoire of thyroid tissue was compared with the T-cell repertoire of blood. Following sampling, methimazole starting at 30 mg daily was administered to hyperthyroidism patients, and high-dose intravenous methylprednisolone was administered to ophthalmopathy patients. The approximately 97 discovery patients were randomly divided into training and test sets at a 7:3 ratio. What the study reported, not specific to this receptor: Sample size was not predetermined statistically, and investigators were not blinded to group allocation. In validation, the model predicted ophthalmopathy progression with about 64% sensitivity and approximately 78% specificity; more than ten predicted patients were CT-confirmed with GO in a median of about 6.1 months. Most expanded thyroid clonotypes with a frequency above 0.001 also appeared in blood, which suggests that blood repertoires may reflect the immune response in the thyroid. In cross-validation, the 13-signature model distinguished ophthalmopathy from stable hyperthyroidism with around 90% sensitivity and 81% to 82% specificity, while in the test set the corresponding values were around 79% and 71%.

This clonotype was recorded many times. Its antigen remains unidentified. No quality values exist for individual bases; no much larger clone is one base distant. A patient counted as having stable hyperthyroidism if there was no progression to ophthalmopathy within 18 months of follow-up. Hyperthyroidism patients were newly diagnosed, with disease duration under 2 months, and aged 18 to 65 years. Patients with other autoimmune diseases, uncontrolled infections, pregnancy or lactation were excluded. Diagnosis was based on clinical symptoms, serum thyroxine, TRAb, thyroid ultrasound and orbital computed tomography. Ficoll-Paque density gradient centrifugation was used to isolate PBMCs from about 9 ml of fresh peripheral blood. Total RNA was extracted with Trizol reagent and quality-checked on an Agilent 2100 Bioanalyzer. For repertoire sequencing, TCR beta CDR3 regions were amplified from RNA transcripts. The first round of RT-PCR was done with HTBI primers and the Qiagen OneStep RT-PCR kit, and was followed by a second round of multiplex PCR, then size selection and purification. The libraries underwent paired-end sequencing with 100 bp reads on an Illumina HiSeq2000. Regarding the original processing steps: SOAPnuke was used for read processing, and reads with adapters, uncalled bases, a mean Phred below 15, or no exact constant-primer or identifier match were discarded. COPE v1.2.5 was used to merge the high-quality paired reads. Unique nucleotide sequences were defined as clonotypes and aligned to IMGT TRB V, D and J references using MiTCR v1.1. The analysis was limited to V-J combinations with a frequency above 0.0001, which together covered roughly 99% of the repertoires. For each V-J combination, a TCR clonal expansion and chaos score was defined as the ratio of F50 clonal expansion to chaos observed in the TCRdist matrix. Welch's t-statistics and random forest were used to narrow the features down to more than 10 V-J combinations, which were then fed into a naive Bayes classifier. Thyroid-blood repertoire similarity was quantified with the Morisita-Horn index. TCRdb cleaned the public reads at Q25 with fastp, built clones with MiXCR and kept in-frame beta chains. Entries that share a CDR3 protein sequence are merged under the most common genes and DNA. TCRdb's processing, not the study's, gives the V and J calls here. A total of 680,000 or so distinct CDR3 sequences appear in this sample, 22% of them only once. Jointly, the top ten make up roughly 6.9% of the sample.

The CDR3 measures 15 amino acids from cysteine to phenylalanine. This entry keeps only the CDR3 DNA: 45 bases, framed from base 1. At the junction V is shortened by 2 bases and J by 1 base, with 12 bases in between. In the germline V gene, CDR1 corresponds to MNHEY and CDR2 to SVGAGI. Sequencing was carried out using peripheral blood. This sequence originates from a woman between 18 and 29 years old with stable Graves' hyperthyroidism. Some clones in this sample may be carry-over from other donors' samples. Donor details come from another sample of the same person, matched by shared clones. This receptor chain uses TRBV6-5 and TRBJ2-7; matching of 6 bases hints at TRBD2 as the D gene. The sequence in DNA is TGTGCCAGCAGTTACGGGGGGATCTTGTCCTACGAGCAGTACTTC. Its protein product is CASSYGGILSYEQYF.